The clone carrying this TCR beta chain has only a few counts. These data come from a study of identical twins. TCRdb independently ran MiXCR on the 5' RACE reads; one entry per CDR3 protein. Seen here are more than 600,000 distinct CDR3 sequences, 18% observed once, and the top ten hold around 14%. Germline V gene data show CDR1 as SSHAT and CDR2 as FNYEAQ (reference sequence). This CDR3 region has 14 residues. Trimming stripped 7 bases from V and 2 bases from J, with 11 bases between. The data were also submitted as part of a second study, on T cells expressing NK-cell markers. Per that paper: The sorts in several experiments were restricted to alpha-beta TCR T cells by an anti-gamma-delta TCR antibody. NKG2C+ dominant clonotype frequencies in 5 or 6 donors were roughly 1.0-7.0% of CD8+ T cells.

The receptor was isolated from a woman aged 18-29 years in good health. V and J are TRBV7-7 and TRBJ2-2, with TRBD1 as a possible D gene (6 bases). The source material was PBMCs. The CDR3 sequence is CASKWDTNTGELFF. CDR3 in DNA: TGTGCCAGCAAGTGGGACACCAACACCGGGGAGCTGTTTTTT.